The 11 T cell receptor beta chains below come from one sample, sequenced in a study of a mutant IDH1 vaccine in newly diagnosed glioma. What these receptors recognize is not known. Produced via immunoSEQ multiplex PCR; TCRdb's table is partial and in-frame only. In the table there are approximately 62,000 clones, around four fifths of which are singletons. Described time point: week 35, safety follow-up. A single vaccine dose contained 300 ug of mutant IDH1 20-mer peptide, and topical imiquimod was used with it. The sample was PBMCs, taken from a glioma patient whose treatment included an IDH1 peptide vaccine. These receptors were obtained from a young man with glioma.

The genes are TRBV19 and TRBJ2-7; a possible D gene is TRBD1 (8 bases). CDR3 length: 17 residues. Trimming stripped 3 bases from V and 3 bases from J, with 21 bases between. Per the germline V gene, CDR1 is LNHDA and CDR2 is SQIVND (reference sequence). This CDR3 is CASSIPRGDRNGYEQYF. Here the CDR3 DNA reads TGTGCCAGTAGTATTCCCCGGGGGGACAGGAACGGCTACGAGCAGTACTTC. Full variable domain (missing parts from reference TRBV19 and TRBJ2-7): DGGITQSPKYLFRKEGQNVTLSCEQNLNHDAMYWYRQDPGQGLRLIYYSQIVNDFQKGDIAEGYSVSREKKESFPLTVTSAQKNPTAFYLCASSIPRGDRNGYEQYFGPGTRLTVT.

This clone was recorded only once. The rearrangement uses TRBV11-2 and TRBJ1-1; TRBD1 might be the D (6 bases). Germline V gives CDR1 SGHAT, CDR2 FQNNGV. V was shortened by 2 bases and J by 11 bases, with 15 bases between the two germline ends. CDR3 length equals 13 residues. The DNA of the CDR3 is TGTGCCAGCAGCTTACGACCACAGGGTTTTGCTTTCTTT. Its protein product is CASSLRPQGFAFF. Full variable domain (outside the CDR3, taken from reference TRBV11-2 and TRBJ1-1): EAGVAQSPRYKIIEKRQSVAFWCNPISGHATLYWYQQILGQGPKLLIQFQNNGVVDDSQLPKDRFSAERLKGVDSTLKIQPAKLEDSAVYLCASSLRPQGFAFFGQGTRLTVV.

The genes are TRBV5-1 and TRBJ1-1, with D tentatively TRBD1 (6 bases). Germline-derived CDR1 and CDR2 are SGHRS and YFSETQ. The germline V and J ends were trimmed by 4 bases and 0 bases, with 16 bases remaining between them. The CDR3 extends over 16 amino acids. CDR3 sequence reads: CASSPGHLIMNTEAFF. The CDR3 region has the DNA TGCGCCAGCAGCCCGGGACACCTCATCATGAACACTGAAGCTTTCTTT. Filled out from reference TRBV5-1 and TRBJ1-1, the complete variable domain reads KAGVTQTPRYLIKTRGQQVTLSCSPISGHRSVSWYQQTPGQGLQFLFEYFSETQRNKGNFPGRFSGRQFSNSRSEMNVSTLELGDSALYLCASSPGHLIMNTEAFFGQGTRLTVV.

Note on this clone: The junction and the germline gene differ at one end; a read error may be behind it. The rearrangement links TRBV4-1 to TRBJ2-1; 9 nucleotides align to TRBD1. Germline-derived CDR1 and CDR2 are MGHRA and YSYEKL. The length of the CDR3 is 13 residues. Written as DNA, the CDR3 is TGCGCCAGCAGCCAAGATATAAACAGGGACAGGGTCTTC. As protein: CASSQDINRDRVF.

CDR3 region: CASSLRPGTADSPLHF. The CDR3 nucleotides read TGTGCCAGCAGCTTAAGGCCCGGGACAGCTGATTCACCCCTCCACTTT. The rearrangement links TRBV7-6 to TRBJ1-6; 7 positions match TRBD1. The junction had 9 bases not matched to a gene; V was cut back by 2 bases and J by 8 bases. Germline assignment: CDR1 SGHVS and CDR2 FNYEAQ. The CDR3 extends over 16 amino acids.

This clone turned up a few times. The V call is TRBV2, the J call TRBJ1-1; possibly TRBD1 for D (5 bases). Trimming pared 2 bases from V and 4 bases from J, leaving 8 bases between. CDR3 size: 13 residues. CDR1 is SNHLY, CDR2 FYNNEI, per germline. CDR3 DNA sequence: TGTGCCAGCAGTGAAACACAGGCCACTGAAGCTTTCTTT. Translation: CASSETQATEAFF.

The gene calls are TRBV5-1 and TRBJ1-1, with a tentative D call TRBD1 (5 bases). V dropped 0 bases and J dropped 5 bases, with 11 bases sitting between them. Germline CDR1 reads SGHRS; CDR2 reads YFSETQ. The CDR3 runs to 14 residues. CDR3 protein: CASSLVAGMTEAFF. The CDR3 DNA sequence: TGCGCCAGCAGCTTGGTTGCAGGGATGACTGAAGCTTTCTTT.

This clone was detected once. The rearrangement uses TRBV9 and TRBJ2-3; D not resolved. The V end lost 0 bases, the J end lost 0 bases, and 5 bases lay between the germline ends. The CDR3 spans 14 residues. From germline, CDR1 is SGDLS and CDR2 YYNGEE. CDR3 residues: CASSVAPSTDTQYF. The CDR3 DNA reads as TGTGCCAGCAGCGTAGCCCCAAGCACAGATACGCAGTATTTT. Full variable domain (rest looked up from reference TRBV9 and TRBJ2-3): DSGVTQTPKHLITATGQRVTLRCSPRSGDLSVYWYQQSLDQGLQFLIQYYNGEERAKGNILERFSAQQFPDLHSELNLSSLELGDSALYFCASSVAPSTDTQYFGPGTRLTVL.

With respect to this clone: Other nucleotide sequences from this sample produce the same CDR3. Written as DNA, the CDR3 is TGTGCCAGCAGCTTGGAGGTGAGGGGGGCATGGAACACTGAAGCTTTCTTT. It yields the protein CASSLEVRGAWNTEAFF. This chain uses TRBV5-8 with TRBJ1-1; a possible D gene is TRBD1 (6 bases). Germline V gene lookup returns CDR1 SGHTS and CDR2 YDEGEE. Trimming took off 0 bases at V and 1 base at J, with 16 bases between the two ends. The length of the CDR3 is 17 residues.

The chain employs TRBV4-1 and TRBJ1-2, with D unclear. The CDR3 runs to 16 residues. Germline V CDR1 and CDR2: MGHRA, YSYEKL. The germline V and J ends were trimmed by 1 base and 4 bases, with 16 bases remaining between them. CDR3 in amino acids: CASSQGIRSTGYGYTF. DNA of the CDR3: TGCGCCAGCAGCCAAGGAATCAGATCTACGGGCTATGGCTACACCTTC.

V and J are TRBV6-5 and TRBJ1-2; D possibly corresponds to TRBD1 (6 bases). This CDR3 region has 14 residues. Trimming pared 0 bases from V and 10 bases from J, leaving 15 bases between. CDR1 MNHEY and CDR2 SVGAGI come from the germline V gene. In nucleotides, the CDR3 is TGTGCCAGCAGTTACTCTGGGACACCCCACTCCTACACCTTC. This gives the protein CASSYSGTPHSYTF.